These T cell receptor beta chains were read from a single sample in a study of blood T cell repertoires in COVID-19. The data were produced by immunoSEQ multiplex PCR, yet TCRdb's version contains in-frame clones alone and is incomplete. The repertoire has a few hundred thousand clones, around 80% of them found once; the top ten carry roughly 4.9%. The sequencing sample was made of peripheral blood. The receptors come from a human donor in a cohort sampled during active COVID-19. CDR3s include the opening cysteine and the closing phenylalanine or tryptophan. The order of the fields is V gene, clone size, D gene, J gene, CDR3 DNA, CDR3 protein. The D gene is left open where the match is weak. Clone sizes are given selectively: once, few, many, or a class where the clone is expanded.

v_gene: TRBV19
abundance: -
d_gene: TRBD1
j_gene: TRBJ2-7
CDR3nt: TGTGCCAGTAGTACCACAGGGGTCTACGAGCAGTACTTC
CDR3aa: CASSTTGVYEQYF

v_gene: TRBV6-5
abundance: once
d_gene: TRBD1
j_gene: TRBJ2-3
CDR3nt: TGTGCCAGCAGTCCACAGGGGAGCGACACAGATACGCAGTATTTT
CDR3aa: CASSPQGSDTDTQYF

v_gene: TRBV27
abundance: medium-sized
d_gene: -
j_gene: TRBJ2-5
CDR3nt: TGTGCCAGCAGTTTATCGGGCCCACGGGAGCCCCAGTACTTC
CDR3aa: CASSLSGPREPQYF

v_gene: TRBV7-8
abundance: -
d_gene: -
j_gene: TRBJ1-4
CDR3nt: TGTGCCAGCAGCCGCTACAGGGCAACTAATGAAAAACTGTTTTTT
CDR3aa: CASSRYRATNEKLFF

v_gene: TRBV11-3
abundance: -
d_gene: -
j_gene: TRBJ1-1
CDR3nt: TGTGCCAGCAGCTTTAACAGGGACACTGAAGCTTTCTTT
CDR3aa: CASSFNRDTEAFF

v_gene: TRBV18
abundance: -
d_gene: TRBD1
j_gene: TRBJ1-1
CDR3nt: TGTGCCAGCTCCCAGGGGGACACTGAAGCTTTCTTT
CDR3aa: CASSQGDTEAFF

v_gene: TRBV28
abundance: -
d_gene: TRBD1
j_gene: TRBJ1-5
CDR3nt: TGTGCCAGCAGTCCCACGACAGGGGGCGGGGGTTATAGCAATCAGCCCCAGCATTTT
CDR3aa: CASSPTTGGGGYSNQPQHF

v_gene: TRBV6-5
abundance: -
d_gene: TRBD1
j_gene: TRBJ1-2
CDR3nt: TGTGCCAGCAGTTGCACTGGACAGGGCGGTGGCTACACCTTC
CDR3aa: CASSCTGQGGGYTF

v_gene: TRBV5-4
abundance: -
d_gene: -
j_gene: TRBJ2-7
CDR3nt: TGTGCCAGCAGCTTGGGACGGGGAAGCTCCTACGAGCAGTACTTC
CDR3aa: CASSLGRGSSYEQYF

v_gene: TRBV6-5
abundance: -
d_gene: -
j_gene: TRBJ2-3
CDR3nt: TGTGCCAGCAGTCCCCTAACCCATACGCAGTATTTT
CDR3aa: CASSPLTHTQYF